One sample yielded the 22 T cell receptor beta chains listed below, sequenced in a study of spatial heterogeneity in lung cancer. The time point was: sample taken at primary tumor resection. Researchers sequenced whole RNA taken from tumor, nontumor lung or frozen PBMC without sorting. Each CDR3 protein is one row after TCRdb ran MiXCR on the 5' RACE reads. The profile covers tens of thousands of distinct CDR3 sequences, with roughly 12% appearing a single time and 3.5% to 5.5% taken by the ten largest. The specimen was PBMCs, collected at surgery. These TCRs come from a male donor with early-stage non-small cell lung cancer.

This clonotype turned up a few times. The chain couples TRBV27 to TRBJ2-7; D is undetermined. The germline CDR1 and CDR2 sequences are MNHEY and SMNVEV (reference sequence). The germline V and J ends were trimmed by 5 bases and 0 bases, with 11 bases remaining between them. The CDR3 contains 14 residues. The CDR3 DNA is TGTGCCAGCAGTCCCTCAGGTATCTCCTACGAGCAGTACTTC. It translates to CASSPSGISYEQYF.

CDR3 amino acids: CASSLGRITEAFF. The CDR3 coding sequence is TGTGCCAGCAGCTTGGGACGAATTACTGAAGCTTTCTTT. The rearrangement uses TRBV7-6 and TRBJ1-1; tentatively, D is TRBD1 (5 bases). Between the trimmed V and J ends, which lost 3 bases and 5 bases, there was a span of 10 bases. Germline CDR1 and CDR2: SGHVS and FNYEAQ. The CDR3 consists of 13 residues.

CDR3 DNA: TGCGCCAGCAGCGCCGAGGGGGACCCTAGCACAGATACGCAGTATTTT. This codes for CASSAEGDPSTDTQYF. The chain has TRBV5-1 and TRBJ2-3, with D possibly TRBD1 on 6 matching bases. CDR1 is SGHRS and CDR2 is YFSETQ in the germline V gene. This CDR3 spans 16 amino acids. V was shortened by 4 bases and J by 0 bases, with 15 bases between the two germline ends.

V and J are TRBV11-2 and TRBJ2-5, with D unclear. The germline V and J ends were trimmed by 7 bases and 0 bases, with 15 bases remaining between them. This CDR3 is built from 15 residues. The V gene's germline CDR1 is SGHAT and CDR2 FQNNGV. Here the CDR3 reads CASTVDRRYQETQYF. The CDR3 DNA reads TGTGCCAGCACGGTGGACCGACGGTACCAAGAGACCCAGTACTTC. Full variable domain (outside the CDR3, taken from reference TRBV11-2 and TRBJ2-5): EAGVAQSPRYKIIEKRQSVAFWCNPISGHATLYWYQQILGQGPKLLIQFQNNGVVDDSQLPKDRFSAERLKGVDSTLKIQPAKLEDSAVYLCASTVDRRYQETQYFGPGTRLLVL.

Many counts were recorded for this clonotype. The chain recombines TRBV2 with TRBJ2-2; D is uncertain. Trimming removed 7 bases at V and 6 bases at J, with 9 bases between. The CDR3 is 12 residues long. Germline lookup yields CDR1 SNHLY and CDR2 FYNNEI. Here the CDR3 reads CASMRRAGELFF. The CDR3 DNA reads TGTGCCAGCATGAGAAGGGCCGGGGAGCTGTTTTTT.

This chain joins TRBV2 and TRBJ1-2; TRBD1 might be the D (5 bases). The CDR3 sequence is 16 residues long. Trimming removed 7 bases at V and 8 bases at J, with 26 bases between. Looked up from germline, CDR1 is SNHLY and CDR2 is FYNNEI. The CDR3: CASTSAGPEGTWGYTF. CDR3 bases: TGTGCCAGCACATCCGCAGGGCCGGAAGGGACCTGGGGCTACACCTTC. The variable domain in full, completed from reference TRBV2 and TRBJ1-2, reads EPEVTQTPSHQVTQMGQEVILRCVPISNHLYFYWYRQILGQKVEFLVSFYNNEISEKSEIFDDQFSVERPDGSNFTLKIRSTKLEDSAMYFCASTSAGPEGTWGYTFGSGTRLTVV.

Many counts were recorded for this clonotype. V and J are TRBV5-1 and TRBJ2-2; D gene unclear. Germline-derived CDR1 and CDR2 are SGHRS and YFSETQ. The CDR3 loop spans 16 amino acids. With 6 bases removed from V and 0 bases from J, the gap between germline ends came to 15 bases. The CDR3 DNA reads TGCGCCAGCAAAACGTCAGCCCTTGCGAACACCGGGGAGCTGTTTTTT. As protein: CASKTSALANTGELFF.

Turning to this clonotype: This could be a read error, since a much larger clone is one nucleotide away. The chain couples TRBV4-1 to TRBJ1-1; D unresolved. CDR1 MGHRA and CDR2 YSYEKL come from the germline V gene. The CDR3 loop spans 15 amino acids. The DNA for the CDR3 is TGCGCCAGCGGCCAATATGGGGAGAGGAACACTGAAGCTTTCTTT. Translated, it gives CASGQYGERNTEAFF.

This chain joins TRBV7-9 and TRBJ1-1; possible D gene TRBD1, 5 bases. CDR1 SEHNR and CDR2 FQNEAQ come from the germline V gene (reference sequence). Trimming pared 5 bases from V and 6 bases from J, leaving 13 bases between. CDR3 length: 13 amino acids. CDR3 protein: CASSPLGLAEAFF. The DNA for the CDR3 is TGTGCCAGCAGCCCACTGGGACTGGCTGAAGCTTTCTTT.

This chain connects TRBV12-3 or TRBV12-4 to TRBJ2-5; maybe TRBD2 (6 bases). This CDR3 region has 17 residues. Trimming took off 4 bases at V and 3 bases at J, with 21 bases between the two ends. Here the CDR3 DNA reads TGTGCCAGCAGTTCCCATCGATTAGCGGTTAATGAAGAGACCCAGTACTTC. Amino acid sequence: CASSSHRLAVNEETQYF.

V gene TRBV10-3 combines with J gene TRBJ2-7; D unresolved. V dropped 10 bases and J dropped 4 bases, with 11 bases sitting between them. Germline V gene sequence: CDR1 ENHRY, CDR2 SYGVKD. This CDR3 contains 11 residues. CDR3 sequence (DNA): TGTGCCACCAAATCAGGATACGAGCAGTACTTC. Its protein is CATKSGYEQYF.

This clonotype was observed at least ten times. This sequence joins TRBV20-1 and TRBJ2-1; 9 positions agree with TRBD2. Looked up from germline, CDR1 is DFQATT and CDR2 is SNEGSKA (reference sequence). CDR3 size: 16 residues. V shed 6 bases and J 8 bases; nucleotides not matched to a gene: 17. CDR3: CSATVVAGGPWDEQFF. CDR3 in DNA: TGCAGTGCCACAGTCGTCGCGGGGGGGCCTTGGGATGAGCAGTTCTTC.

At least ten counts were recorded for this clonotype. The V call is TRBV20-1, the J call TRBJ2-1; a weak D match, TRBD2 (6 bases). This CDR3 has 13 residues. Germline-derived CDR1 and CDR2 are DFQATT and SNEGSKA (reference sequence). Trimming took off 7 bases at V and 5 bases at J, with 15 bases between the two ends. This CDR3 reads CSGDRDFNNEQFF. DNA of the CDR3: TGCAGTGGGGACCGGGACTTCAACAATGAGCAGTTCTTC.

This clonotype was seen repeatedly, ten times or more. The rearrangement links TRBV5-6 to TRBJ1-5, with no clear D. Germline V lookup: CDR1 SGHDT, CDR2 YYEEEE. CDR3 length: 12 residues. The V end was cut by 1 base, the J end by 4 bases, with 3 bases between. The CDR3 nucleotides are TGTGCCAGCAGCTTGTATAATCAGCCCCAGCATTTT. Its protein is CASSLYNQPQHF.

V usage is TRBV3-1 and J usage is TRBJ2-7, with TRBD1 matching over 7 bases. The CDR3 totals 15 residues. Trimming at V came to 1 base and at J to 2 bases, leaving 5 bases not matched to a gene. Germline CDR1 LGHDT, CDR2 YNNKEL (reference sequence). The CDR3 protein is CASSQAPGQTYEQYF. The CDR3 DNA reads TGTGCCAGCAGCCAAGCCCCGGGACAGACCTACGAGCAGTACTTC.

The gene calls are TRBV7-8 and TRBJ1-5; a weak D match, TRBD1 (5 bases). The CDR3 spans 13 residues. In germline, CDR1 is SGHVS, CDR2 FQNEAQ. V was pared by 6 bases and J by 5 bases, with 11 bases between. CDR3 in DNA: TGTGCCAGCAGTTTCCAGGGAGATCAGCCCCAGCATTTT. This sequence encodes CASSFQGDQPQHF.

The V gene is TRBV29-1, the J gene TRBJ2-5; D possibly corresponds to TRBD2 (7 bases). Germline V gene lookup returns CDR1 SQVTM and CDR2 ANQGSEA. This CDR3 is built from 12 residues. The ends were cut back, 7 bases at V and 6 bases at J, with 15 bases in the middle. The CDR3 sequence is CSGGGGAKTQYF. CDR3 bases: TGCAGCGGGGGAGGGGGGGCAAAGACCCAGTACTTC.

The chain has TRBV29-1 and TRBJ2-1, with D perhaps TRBD1 (6 bases). Trimming left V 5 bases short and J 7 bases short, with 15 bases between. The CDR3 contains 13 residues. From germline, CDR1 is SQVTM and CDR2 ANQGSEA. CDR3 in DNA: TGCAGCGTTTACCCAGGGGAAGAAAATGAGCAGTTCTTC. Protein product: CSVYPGEENEQFF.

This clonotype was seen more than once but under ten times. The chain carries TRBV5-1 and TRBJ1-1, with 8 bases aligning to TRBD1. Per the germline V gene, CDR1 is SGHRS and CDR2 is YFSETQ. The CDR3 has 12 residues. The trim removed 1 base at V and 11 bases at J, leaving 4 bases unmatched. In nucleotides, the CDR3 is TGCGCCAGCAGCTTGAATACAGGGGGGGCTTTCTTT. Amino acid sequence: CASSLNTGGAFF.

The J gene is TRBJ2-1, the V gene TRBV6-5; tentative D call: TRBD1 (6 bases). The CDR3 is made up of 15 amino acids. The V end lost 6 bases, the J end lost 4 bases, and 16 bases lay between the germline ends. CDR1 is MNHEY, CDR2 SVGAGI, per germline. The CDR3 DNA reads as TGTGCCAGCAGCGCACAGGGTTTAGAATACAATGAGCAGTTCTTC. Its translation: CASSAQGLEYNEQFF.

This clonotype came up many times. The V gene is TRBV5-6, the J gene TRBJ1-6; 8 bases agree with TRBD1. The ends lost 6 bases at V and 9 bases at J; junction bases unmatched: 2. The CDR3 is 12 amino acids. Germline CDR1 is SGHDT and CDR2 is YYEEEE. The CDR3 sequence is CASMTGVSPLHF. Written as DNA, the CDR3 is TGTGCCAGCATGACAGGGGTTTCACCCCTCCACTTT.

The chain couples TRBV5-1 to TRBJ2-2; 9 bases are a match to TRBD1. V lost 3 bases to trimming and J lost 4 bases; unmatched junction nucleotides: 4. This CDR3 has 15 amino acids. CDR1 is SGHRS and CDR2 is YFSETQ in the germline V gene. The CDR3 sequence is CASSSGQGGTGELFF. Written as DNA, the CDR3 is TGCGCCAGCAGCTCGGGACAGGGTGGCACCGGGGAGCTGTTTTTT.